The 13 T cell receptor beta chains below all came from one sample that was sequenced in a study of monozygotic twins with inflammatory bowel disease. From the 5' RACE reads, TCRdb lists one entry per CDR3 protein and no DNA. The record lists a few hundred thousand distinct CDR3 sequences, of which the ten most abundant hold 5.6%. Input material: blood. These receptors were taken from a human donor with ulcerative colitis or Crohn's disease, or a healthy co-twin of an affected twin (not recorded which).

The chain links TRBV7-2 to TRBJ2-7. Germline CDR1 SGHTA, CDR2 FQGNSA. This CDR3 spans 14 amino acids. The CDR3 here is CASSLGGRSYEQYF.

The chain carries TRBV6-5 and TRBJ2-1; TCRdb designates TRBD1, a call that cannot be tested without DNA. Germline values: CDR1 MNHEY, CDR2 SVGAGI. This CDR3 contains 13 residues. This CDR3 is CASSSYRGIEQFF.

This chain uses TRBV2 with TRBJ1-2; no DNA is available, so the TRBD1 call from TCRdb remains unchecked. From germline, CDR1 is SNHLY and CDR2 FYNNEI. The CDR3 runs to 13 residues. Here the CDR3 reads CASSGDINYGYTF.

V is TRBV12-3 or TRBV12-4 and J is TRBJ2-7; as DNA is missing, the TRBD1 call by TCRdb cannot be tested. This CDR3 region has 15 residues. CDR3 sequence reads: CASSQGGVGAYEQYF.

The chain uses TRBV5-1 and TRBJ2-7; TCRdb gives TRBD1 as the D gene, but with no DNA this cannot be confirmed. Germline V gene sequence: CDR1 SGHRS, CDR2 YFSETQ. The CDR3 is 15 residues long. CDR3 sequence: CASSLSVASPYEQYF.

The CDR3 spells CASSRSGGGELFF. This chain uses TRBV7-2 with TRBJ2-2; TCRdb's D call of TRBD1 is untestable without DNA. The CDR3 covers 13 residues. Germline values: CDR1 SGHTA, CDR2 FQGNSA. The full variable domain, in which reference TRBV7-2 and TRBJ2-2 provide the parts outside the CDR3, is GAGVSQSPSNKVTEKGKDVELRCDPISGHTALYWYRQSLGQGLEFLIYFQGNSAPDKSGLPSDRFSAERTGGSVSTLTIQRTQQEDSAVYLCASSRSGGGELFFGEGSRLTVL.

This sequence joins TRBV20-1 and TRBJ1-5. The CDR3 totals 16 residues. Germline CDR1 is DFQATT and CDR2 is SNEGSKA (reference sequence). This chain's CDR3 is CSALVGGVGSNQPQHF.

The chain links TRBV25-1 to TRBJ2-7; TCRdb proposes TRBD2, but this gene call is untestable without DNA. The germline V gene has CDR1 MGHDK and CDR2 SYGVNS. This CDR3 has 15 residues. CDR3 protein: CASSGPSGVSYEQYF.

This chain links TRBV7-9 with TRBJ1-1; no DNA is available, so the TRBD1 call from TCRdb remains unchecked. The CDR3 has 15 residues. The V gene's germline CDR1 is SEHNR and CDR2 FQNEAQ (reference sequence). CDR3 protein: CASSFETGRNTEAFF.

This chain joins TRBV7-9 and TRBJ2-3; absent DNA, TCRdb's TRBD2 call cannot be checked. The CDR3 has 12 amino acids. The germline CDR1 and CDR2 sequences are SEHNR and FQNEAQ (reference sequence). The CDR3 is CASSGPVGTQYF.

The chain links TRBV7-3 to TRBJ1-2. The CDR3 is 15 amino acids. Germline values: CDR1 SGHTA, CDR2 FQGTGA. CDR3 residues: CASSFDSGSSDGYTF.

The chain carries TRBV9 and TRBJ1-4; there is no DNA to check the TCRdb D call of TRBD1. This CDR3 contains 14 residues. CDR1 SGDLS and CDR2 YYNGEE come from the germline V gene. CDR3: CASSVTGFNEKLFF.

The chain joins TRBV7-2 to TRBJ1-1. Germline V gives CDR1 SGHTA, CDR2 FQGNSA. The CDR3 has 13 amino acids. CDR3 in amino acids: CASSGHMNTEAFF. The full variable domain, in which reference TRBV7-2 and TRBJ1-1 provide the parts outside the CDR3, is GAGVSQSPSNKVTEKGKDVELRCDPISGHTALYWYRQSLGQGLEFLIYFQGNSAPDKSGLPSDRFSAERTGGSVSTLTIQRTQQEDSAVYLCASSGHMNTEAFFGQGTRLTVV.